This is a list of T cell receptor beta chains from one sample in a study of blood T cell repertoires in COVID-19. Here immunoSEQ multiplex PCR was the method, and the copy in TCRdb shows in-frame clones only, minus some. The sample yields roughly 320,000 clones, approximately 89% seen once. Material: peripheral blood. The receptors derive from a woman aged 25-40 years with COVID-19, enrolled during active disease. Each CDR3 is given with its conserved first and last residue. D genes are given only for firm matches. The size of a clone is reported for some rows only, either as once, few or many, or as a class for expanded clones.

>-|TRBV30|TRBJ1-2|-
CASRVDYGYTF
TGTGCCTCCAGGGTCGACTATGGCTACACCTTC
>-|TRBV2|TRBJ2-6|TRBD1
CASRQGGTGANVLTF
TGTGCCAGTCGACAGGGGGGTACCGGGGCCAACGTCCTGACTTTC
>-|TRBV7-9|TRBJ2-7|-
CASSPDRGAGSSYEQYF
TGTGCCAGCAGCCCTGACCGGGGGGCGGGGAGCTCCTACGAGCAGTACTTC
>few|TRBV18|TRBJ2-1|TRBD1
CASSPLGTGGNYNEQFF
TGTGCCAGCTCACCACTCGGGACAGGGGGCAACTACAATGAGCAGTTCTTC
>once|TRBV6-5|TRBJ1-3|-
CASSYSGHSGNTIYF
TGTGCCAGCAGTTACTCAGGACACTCTGGAAACACCATATATTTT
>-|TRBV7-8|TRBJ1-2|-
CASSLRGQTNYGYTF
TGTGCCAGCAGCTTACGTGGACAGACTAACTATGGCTACACCTTC
>-|TRBV5-1|TRBJ2-5|-
CASSFNRVGQETQYF
TGCGCCAGCAGCTTCAACAGGGTTGGGCAAGAGACCCAGTACTTC
>once|TRBV5-4|TRBJ2-2|TRBD2
CAVREENTGELFF
TGTGCAGTCCGGGAGGAAAACACCGGGGAGCTGTTTTTT
>-|TRBV28|TRBJ1-5|-
CASSILPAGSNQPQHF
TGTGCCAGCAGTATACTACCGGCAGGGAGCAATCAGCCCCAGCATTTT
>-|TRBV19|TRBJ1-1|-
CASRGATEAFF
TGTGCCAGTAGAGGGGCCACTGAAGCTTTCTTT